This section outlines one T cell receptor beta chain sequence together with its context. The data derive from a study of blood T cell repertoires in COVID-19. Overall study: Samples taken during acute and convalescent COVID-19 were collected in the United States, Italy and Spain. From T cells, B-cell-depleted T cells, or PBMCs came the material, which was cDNA or gDNA.

Original processing notes: Amplification of reference gene primers provided the estimated nucleated cell counts. Clones were read by immunoSEQ multiplex PCR, and TCRdb kept only the in-frame ones, dropping some. That table gives V, J and clone size, and the DNA gave D and trimming. Here the sample spans around 160,000 clones, 75% to 85% being singletons. The TCR originated in a man aged 60 to 75 with active or convalescent COVID-19. The sequenced sample was peripheral blood.

The CDR3 reads CASSLGEGTEAFF. For the CDR3, the DNA is TGTGCCAGCAGCTTAGGGGAGGGCACTGAAGCTTTCTTT. This rearrangement joins TRBV11-1 to TRBJ1-1; D call uncertain. With 1 base removed from V and 4 bases from J, the gap between germline ends came to 7 bases. The CDR3 runs to 13 residues. Germline CDR1 reads SGHAT; CDR2 reads FQDESV (reference sequence).